Each of the 14 T cell receptor beta chains below was sequenced from the same sample in a study of T-cell memory formation after mild COVID-19. TCRdb passed the 5' RACE reads through MiXCR, listing each CDR3 protein once. The sample includes around 510,000 distinct CDR3 sequences, roughly 22% of them seen just once. The sample was PBMCs or a T cell subset sorted from them (not recorded which). These TCRs come from an adult woman who had mild COVID-19 (a few samples of this study predate the infection). Cell type and time point are not known.

This clonotype has more than one count but fewer than ten. A junction end diverges from the germline sequence, so it may reflect a read error. The chain couples TRBV10-3 to TRBJ2-7; D is tentatively TRBD1 or TRBD2 (5 bases each). This CDR3 contains 12 residues. Germline CDR1 ENHRY, CDR2 SYGVKD. DNA for the CDR3: TGTGCCATCAGCGAGTTGGGGGACGAGCAGTACTTC. Protein product: CAISELGDEQYF.

This rearrangement joins TRBV27 to TRBJ1-1; 7 bases agree with TRBD1. The germline V gene has CDR1 MNHEY and CDR2 SMNVEV (reference sequence). The CDR3 is 16 amino acids. The V segment lost 2 bases and the J segment 4 bases; nucleotides outside the gene matches: 10. DNA for the CDR3: TGTGCCAGCAGTTTACGGTCAGGGGGAAGGAGCACTGAAGCTTTCTTT. Its translation: CASSLRSGGRSTEAFF.

J is TRBJ2-5 and V is TRBV6-5, with 13 bases aligning to TRBD2. This CDR3 contains 19 residues. Losses at the gene ends were 4 bases for V and 7 bases for J; bases not matched to a gene: 18. The germline gives CDR1 MNHEY, CDR2 SVGAGI. This chain's CDR3 is CASSFYTSGRDLRFATQYF. Here the CDR3 DNA reads TGTGCCAGCAGTTTCTATACTAGCGGGAGGGACCTCCGGTTCGCGACCCAGTACTTC.

The gene calls are TRBV25-1 and TRBJ2-2; 7 bases map to TRBD1. Unmatched junction bases numbered 9, after V lost 4 bases and J lost 4 bases. The CDR3 is 16 residues long. Germline values: CDR1 MGHDK, CDR2 SYGVNS. As DNA, the CDR3 is TGTGCCAGCAGTGCTTACCCGGGACAGACCACCGGGGAGCTGTTTTTT. This codes for CASSAYPGQTTGELFF.

This clonotype was detected many times. This chain uses TRBV5-1 with TRBJ2-5; D is perhaps TRBD1 (5 bases). Trimming shortened V by 5 bases and J by 4 bases, and 12 bases separated the two germline ends. CDR3 length: 13 residues. Germline lookup yields CDR1 SGHRS and CDR2 YFSETQ. The CDR3 DNA reads as TGCGCCAGCAGTCCCCGCACAGGAGAGACCCAGTACTTC. It encodes CASSPRTGETQYF.

This clonotype was observed a few times. This chain links TRBV9 with TRBJ2-1; D may be TRBD2 (6 bases). The CDR3 totals 15 residues. V gave up 4 bases and J gave up 1 base, with 12 bases separating them. From germline, CDR1 is SGDLS and CDR2 YYNGEE. The CDR3 DNA follows: TGTGCCAGCAGCCCAGCGGGTCCGTCCTACAATGAGCAGTTCTTC. Residues: CASSPAGPSYNEQFF.

This clonotype appeared a few times. This chain uses TRBV4-2 with TRBJ2-1, with D unclear. The CDR3 loop spans 16 amino acids. The germline gives CDR1 LGHNA, CDR2 YNFKEQ. The V and J ends lost 0 bases and 4 bases respectively, with 13 bases between them. CDR3 residues: CASSQDLGQAYNEQFF. In DNA, the CDR3 is TGTGCCAGCAGCCAAGACCTAGGGCAGGCTTACAATGAGCAGTTCTTC.

This chain connects TRBV18 to TRBJ1-2; TRBD1 matches 7 bases. Germline CDR1 and CDR2: KGHSH and LQKENI. V dropped 3 bases and J dropped 1; count of bases not matched to a gene: 2. The CDR3 is 14 residues long. CDR3 nucleotide sequence: TGTGCCAGCTCACCCGACAGGGTTAACTATGGCTACACCTTC. It encodes CASSPDRVNYGYTF.

The chain has TRBV24-1 and TRBJ2-1; 10 bases align to TRBD2. Germline CDR1 reads KGHDR; CDR2 reads SFDVKD. CDR3 length equals 16 residues. Trimming cost V 3 bases and J 4 bases; bases outside gene matches: 5. The CDR3 DNA reads as TGTGCCACCAGTGATGCTAGCGGGGGAGTTTACAATGAGCAGTTCTTC. Translating it yields CATSDASGGVYNEQFF.

This sequence joins TRBV20-1 and TRBJ1-5; 8 bases map to TRBD1. This CDR3 region has 17 residues. The germline V gene has CDR1 DFQATT and CDR2 SNEGSKA (reference sequence). V trimming: 0 bases; J trimming: 4 bases; junction bases outside the gene matches: 11. In DNA form, the CDR3 reads TGCAGTGCTAGAGAGGGCCCCGGCCAGGGGGCAAATCAGCCCCAGCATTTT. It yields the protein CSAREGPGQGANQPQHF.

This clonotype occurred a few times. J is TRBJ1-6 and V is TRBV2; the D gene is possibly TRBD1 (6 bases). The CDR3 length is 17 residues. Germline values: CDR1 SNHLY, CDR2 FYNNEI. V lost 5 bases, J lost 1 base, and 15 bases lay in between. The CDR3 coding sequence is TGTGCCAGCAGTCGATGGGGGCAGGGGTCCTATAATTCACCCCTCCACTTT. It codes for CASSRWGQGSYNSPLHF. Drawing the rest from reference TRBV2 and TRBJ1-6, the complete variable domain is EPEVTQTPSHQVTQMGQEVILRCVPISNHLYFYWYRQILGQKVEFLVSFYNNEISEKSEIFDDQFSVERPDGSNFTLKIRSTKLEDSAMYFCASSRWGQGSYNSPLHFGNGTRLTVT.

The J gene is TRBJ2-7, the V gene TRBV7-9; 9 bases line up with TRBD1. Germline CDR1 and CDR2: SEHNR and FQNEAQ (reference sequence). There are 15 residues in the CDR3. V gave up 2 bases and J gave up 2 bases; unmatched junction bases: 4. The CDR3 coding sequence is TGTGCCAGCAGCTTATTGGGACAGGGCCCCTACGAGCAGTACTTC. This translates into CASSLLGQGPYEQYF.

The J gene is TRBJ1-1, the V gene TRBV12-3 or TRBV12-4, with TRBD1 as a possible D gene (6 bases). The CDR3 spans 15 residues. The V end lost 6 bases, the J end lost 1 base, and 15 bases lay between the germline ends. The CDR3 coding sequence is TGTGCCAGCAGCCCATGGACAGTCCCGAACACTGAAGCTTTCTTT. Its protein is CASSPWTVPNTEAFF.

This clonotype was found a few times. The chain carries TRBV7-9 and TRBJ2-5, with D tentatively TRBD2 (6 bases). Trimming removed 6 bases from V and 5 bases from J, with 19 bases in between. The CDR3 spans 15 residues. CDR1 SEHNR and CDR2 FQNEAQ come from the germline V gene (reference sequence). The CDR3 reads CASRSGGARGETQYF. CDR3 bases: TGTGCCAGCAGATCCGGCGGGGCACGGGGGGAGACCCAGTACTTC.